These T cell receptor beta chains were read from a single sample in a study of cytomegalovirus exposure and HLA in healthy donors. Clones were read by immunoSEQ multiplex PCR, and TCRdb kept only the in-frame ones, dropping some. In the table there are 150,000 to 200,000 clones, roughly three quarters of which are singletons. The sequencing input was PBMCs. All receptors come from a middle-aged woman in good health and CMV-seropositive. Both conserved end residues are part of each CDR3. Fields, in order: V gene, J gene, D gene, clone size, CDR3 protein, CDR3 DNA. The D gene is left open where the match is weak. Clone size is shown for a subset of rows, as once, few, many or a class of expanded clone.

>TRBV6-6|TRBJ1-5|TRBD1|.
CASSQTGDGNQPQHF
TGTGCCAGCAGTCAGACAGGGGATGGCAATCAGCCCCAGCATTTT
>TRBV2|TRBJ2-7|.|.
CASSDSRLYEQYF
TGTGCCAGCAGTGATTCACGGTTATACGAGCAGTACTTC
>TRBV19|TRBJ1-6|.|.
CASSIVLATERNSPLHF
TGTGCCAGTAGTATAGTACTAGCGACAGAGAGAAATTCACCCCTCCACTTT
>TRBV6-6|TRBJ1-5|TRBD1|.
CASSLDRDGNQPQHF
TGTGCCAGCAGCCTGGACAGGGACGGCAATCAGCCCCAGCATTTT
>TRBV6-5|TRBJ1-5|.|.
CASSSSSAGQPQHF
TGTGCCAGCAGCTCCTCAAGCGCCGGTCAGCCCCAGCATTTT
>TRBV5-5|TRBJ1-2|.|once
CASSLEGAGVGGYTF
TGTGCCAGCAGCTTGGAGGGTGCAGGGGTTGGTGGCTACACCTTC
>TRBV19|TRBJ2-2|TRBD1|.
CASKRDRDTGELFF
TGTGCCAGTAAACGGGACAGGGACACCGGGGAGCTGTTTTTT
>TRBV14|TRBJ2-5|TRBD1|.
CASSPGQVWETQYF
TGTGCCAGCAGTCCGGGACAGGTTTGGGAGACCCAGTACTTC
>TRBV7-9|TRBJ1-5|TRBD1|.
CASSLTGTGIQPQHF
TGTGCCAGCAGCTTGACCGGGACAGGGATTCAGCCCCAGCATTTT
>TRBV6-5|TRBJ2-3|TRBD2|.
CASSVSGGDGDTQYF
TGTGCCAGCAGTGTTAGCGGGGGGGACGGAGATACGCAGTATTTT
>TRBV25-1|TRBJ2-1|TRBD2|.
CASSEESGGAYNEQFF
TGTGCCAGCAGTGAGGAGAGCGGGGGGGCCTACAATGAGCAGTTCTTC
>TRBV5-5|TRBJ1-6|.|.
CASSLAGDSPLHF
TGTGCCAGCAGCTTGGCCGGGGATTCACCCCTCCACTTT
>TRBV7-9|TRBJ1-1|.|.
CASSSPGVTEAFF
TGTGCCAGCAGCTCGCCGGGGGTCACTGAAGCTTTCTTT
>TRBV19|TRBJ2-1|TRBD1|.
CASRLTGVDEQFF
TGTGCCAGTAGGCTGACAGGGGTGGATGAGCAGTTCTTC
>TRBV7-6|TRBJ1-2|.|.
CASRQLRPSQGPPYLHGYTF
TGTGCCAGCAGGCAGCTTAGACCGTCTCAGGGGCCTCCTTATTTACATGGCTACACCTTC
>TRBV28|TRBJ1-1|.|.
CASSLLRAQAFF
TGTGCCAGCAGTCTACTCAGGGCCCAAGCTTTCTTT
>TRBV4-3|TRBJ1-1|.|.
CASTEELLNTEAFF
TGCGCCAGCACCGAAGAACTATTAAACACTGAAGCTTTCTTT
>TRBV28|TRBJ1-1|.|.
CASSDSNTEAFF
TGTGCCAGCAGCGACAGCAACACTGAAGCTTTCTTT
>TRBV28|TRBJ1-5|.|few
CASRNTGSNQPQHF
TGTGCCAGCAGAAACACAGGAAGCAATCAGCCCCAGCATTTT
>TRBV15|TRBJ2-1|.|.
CATSRDAGSYNEQFF
TGTGCCACCAGCAGAGACGCGGGCTCCTACAATGAGCAGTTCTTC
>TRBV5-8|TRBJ2-3|.|.
CASSLSPGTDTQYF
TGTGCCAGCAGCCTAAGCCCGGGCACAGATACGCAGTATTTT
>TRBV7-2|TRBJ2-7|.|.
CASSFNGQRPYEQYF
TGTGCCAGCAGTTTCAACGGACAGCGGCCCTACGAGCAGTACTTC
>TRBV30|TRBJ2-1|.|.
CAGRERGYNEQFF
TGTGCCGGAAGGGAGAGAGGATACAATGAGCAGTTCTTC
>TRBV5-4|TRBJ2-5|TRBD1|few
CASSPGTGARETQYF
TGTGCCAGCAGCCCCGGGACAGGGGCCCGGGAGACCCAGTACTTC
>TRBV28|TRBJ2-3|TRBD1|few
CATGQGATDTQYF
TGTGCCACAGGACAGGGGGCCACAGATACGCAGTATTTT
>TRBV28|TRBJ1-3|.|.
CASSLSARGYSGNTIYF
TGTGCCAGCAGTTTATCGGCCAGGGGATACTCTGGAAACACCATATATTTT
>TRBV9|TRBJ2-2|TRBD2|.
CASSVAGGPTGELFF
TGTGCCAGCAGCGTAGCGGGGGGGCCAACCGGGGAGCTGTTTTTT
>TRBV30|TRBJ1-5|.|.
CAWGTLNQPQHF
TGTGCCTGGGGGACACTCAATCAGCCCCAGCATTTT
>TRBV7-8|TRBJ2-1|.|once
CASSFSDLRETEQFF
TGTGCCAGCAGCTTCTCGGACCTCAGGGAAACTGAGCAGTTCTTC
>TRBV2|TRBJ1-2|.|.
CASTKSLRAGYGYTF
TGTGCCAGCACAAAGTCACTCCGGGCGGGGTATGGCTACACCTTC
>TRBV6-6|TRBJ1-1|.|few
CASSTGYTEAFF
TGTGCCAGCAGCACAGGGTACACTGAAGCTTTCTTT
>TRBV10-3|TRBJ1-5|.|.
CAISGHIDQPQHF
TGTGCCATCAGTGGACACATAGATCAGCCCCAGCATTTT
>TRBV28|TRBJ2-2|TRBD2|once
CASSPAGLARGELFF
TGTGCCAGCAGTCCCGCCGGACTAGCTAGGGGGGAGCTGTTTTTT
>TRBV28|TRBJ1-5|.|once
CASSPDSVQPQHF
TGTGCCAGCAGCCCAGACTCCGTCCAGCCCCAGCATTTT
>TRBV29-1|TRBJ2-1|TRBD2|.
CSVRLAGSYNEQFF
TGCAGCGTACGTCTAGCGGGCTCCTACAATGAGCAGTTCTTC
>TRBV4-1|TRBJ1-2|TRBD1|.
CASSQGTGGSNYGYTF
TGCGCCAGCAGCCAGGGGACAGGGGGATCTAACTATGGCTACACCTTC